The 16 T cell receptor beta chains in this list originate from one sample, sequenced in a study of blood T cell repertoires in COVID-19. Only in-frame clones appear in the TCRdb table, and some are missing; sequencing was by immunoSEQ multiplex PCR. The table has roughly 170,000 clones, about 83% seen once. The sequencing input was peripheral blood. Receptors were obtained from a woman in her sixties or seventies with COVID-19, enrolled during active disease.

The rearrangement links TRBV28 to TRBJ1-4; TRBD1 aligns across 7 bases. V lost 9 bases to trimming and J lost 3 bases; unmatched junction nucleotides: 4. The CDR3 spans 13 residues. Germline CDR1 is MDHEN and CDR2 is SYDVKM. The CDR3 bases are TGTGCCAGTCACAGGGGTTCTAATGAAAAACTGTTTTTT. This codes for CASHRGSNEKLFF.

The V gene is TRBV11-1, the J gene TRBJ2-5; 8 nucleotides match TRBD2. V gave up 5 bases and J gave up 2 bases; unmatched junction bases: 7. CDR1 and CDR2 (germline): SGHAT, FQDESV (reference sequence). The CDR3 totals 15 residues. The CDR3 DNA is TGTGCCAGCAGCCGACGACCTAGCGGGCAAGAGACCCAGTACTTC. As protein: CASSRRPSGQETQYF.

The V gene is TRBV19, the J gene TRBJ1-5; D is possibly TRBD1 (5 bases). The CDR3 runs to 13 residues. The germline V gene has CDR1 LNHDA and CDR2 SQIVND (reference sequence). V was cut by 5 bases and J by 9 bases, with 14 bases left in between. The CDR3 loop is CASSPEGSGPQHF. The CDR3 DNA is TGTGCCAGTAGTCCGGAGGGGAGTGGGCCCCAGCATTTT.

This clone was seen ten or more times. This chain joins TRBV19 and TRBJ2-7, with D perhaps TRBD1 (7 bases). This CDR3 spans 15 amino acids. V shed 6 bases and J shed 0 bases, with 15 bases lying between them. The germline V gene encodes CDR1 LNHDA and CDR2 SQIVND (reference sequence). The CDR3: CASREGAGSSYEQYF. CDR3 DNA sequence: TGTGCCAGTAGGGAGGGGGCCGGAAGCTCCTACGAGCAGTACTTC.

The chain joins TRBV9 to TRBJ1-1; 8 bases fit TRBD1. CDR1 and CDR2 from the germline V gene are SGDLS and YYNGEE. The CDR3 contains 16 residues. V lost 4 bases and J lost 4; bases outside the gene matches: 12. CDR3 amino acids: CASSPPQGAAGTEAFF. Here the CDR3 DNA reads TGTGCCAGCAGCCCTCCCCAGGGGGCCGCTGGCACTGAAGCTTTCTTT.

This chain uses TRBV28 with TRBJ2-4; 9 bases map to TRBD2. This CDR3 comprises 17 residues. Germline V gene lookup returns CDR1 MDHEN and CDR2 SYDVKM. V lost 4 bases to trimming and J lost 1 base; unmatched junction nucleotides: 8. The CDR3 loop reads CASSSPLSGRAKNIQYF. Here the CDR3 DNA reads TGTGCCAGCAGTTCCCCCCTAAGCGGGAGGGCCAAAAACATTCAGTACTTC.

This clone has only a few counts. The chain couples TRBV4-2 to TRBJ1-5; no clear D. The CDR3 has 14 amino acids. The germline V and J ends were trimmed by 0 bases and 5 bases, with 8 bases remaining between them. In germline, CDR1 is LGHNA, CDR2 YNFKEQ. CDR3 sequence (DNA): TGTGCCAGCAGCCAAGATTGGAGTGATCAGCCCCAGCATTTT. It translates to CASSQDWSDQPQHF.

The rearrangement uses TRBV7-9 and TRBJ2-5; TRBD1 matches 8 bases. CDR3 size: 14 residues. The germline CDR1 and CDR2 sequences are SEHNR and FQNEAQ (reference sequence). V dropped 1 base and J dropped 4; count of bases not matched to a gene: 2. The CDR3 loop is CASSLGTGPETQYF. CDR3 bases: TGTGCCAGCAGCTTAGGGACAGGGCCAGAGACCCAGTACTTC. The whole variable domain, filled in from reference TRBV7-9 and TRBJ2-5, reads DTGVSQNPRHKITKRGQNVTFRCDPISEHNRLYWYRQTLGQGPEFLTYFQNEAQLEKSRLLSDRFSAERPKGSFSTLEIQRTEQGDSAMYLCASSLGTGPETQYFGPGTRLLVL.

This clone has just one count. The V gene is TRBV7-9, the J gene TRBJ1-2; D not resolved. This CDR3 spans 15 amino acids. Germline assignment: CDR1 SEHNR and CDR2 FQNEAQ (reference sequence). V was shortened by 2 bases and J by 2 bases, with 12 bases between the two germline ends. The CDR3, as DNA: TGTGCCAGCAGCTTATCAGGAGGAGTAAACTATGGCTACACCTTC. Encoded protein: CASSLSGGVNYGYTF. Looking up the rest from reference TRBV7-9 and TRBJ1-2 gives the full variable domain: DTGVSQNPRHKITKRGQNVTFRCDPISEHNRLYWYRQTLGQGPEFLTYFQNEAQLEKSRLLSDRFSAERPKGSFSTLEIQRTEQGDSAMYLCASSLSGGVNYGYTFGSGTRLTVV.

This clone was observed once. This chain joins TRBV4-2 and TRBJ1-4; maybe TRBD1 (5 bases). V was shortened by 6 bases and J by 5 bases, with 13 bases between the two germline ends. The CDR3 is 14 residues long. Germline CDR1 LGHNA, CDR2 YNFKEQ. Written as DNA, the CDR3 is TGTGCCAGCAGTCCTGAGACAGCAAATGAAAAACTGTTTTTT. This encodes CASSPETANEKLFF.

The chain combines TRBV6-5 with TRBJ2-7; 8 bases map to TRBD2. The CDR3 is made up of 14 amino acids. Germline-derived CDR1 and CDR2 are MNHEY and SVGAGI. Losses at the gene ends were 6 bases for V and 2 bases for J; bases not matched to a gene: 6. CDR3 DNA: TGTGCCAGCAGGGGTGGGCGGGGGGCCTACGAGCAGTACTTC. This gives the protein CASRGGRGAYEQYF.

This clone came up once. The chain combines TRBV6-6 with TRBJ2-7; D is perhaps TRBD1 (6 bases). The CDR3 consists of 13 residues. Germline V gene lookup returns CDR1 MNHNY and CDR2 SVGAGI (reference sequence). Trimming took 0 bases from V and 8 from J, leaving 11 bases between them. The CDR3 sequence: CASSYSRTDKQYF. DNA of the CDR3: TGTGCCAGCAGTTACTCTCGGACAGATAAGCAGTACTTC.

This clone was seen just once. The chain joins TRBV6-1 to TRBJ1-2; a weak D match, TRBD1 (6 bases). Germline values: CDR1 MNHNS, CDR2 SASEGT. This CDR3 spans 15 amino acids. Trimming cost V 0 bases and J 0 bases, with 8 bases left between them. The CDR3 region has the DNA TGTGCCAGCAGTGAAGCTCGGACAGCTAACTATGGCTACACCTTC. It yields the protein CASSEARTANYGYTF.

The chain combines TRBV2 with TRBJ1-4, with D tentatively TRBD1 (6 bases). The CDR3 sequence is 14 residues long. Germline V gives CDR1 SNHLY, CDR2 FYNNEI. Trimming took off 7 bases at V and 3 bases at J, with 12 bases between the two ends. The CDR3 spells CASKGGQANEKLFF. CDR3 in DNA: TGTGCCAGCAAGGGGGGGCAAGCTAATGAAAAACTGTTTTTT.

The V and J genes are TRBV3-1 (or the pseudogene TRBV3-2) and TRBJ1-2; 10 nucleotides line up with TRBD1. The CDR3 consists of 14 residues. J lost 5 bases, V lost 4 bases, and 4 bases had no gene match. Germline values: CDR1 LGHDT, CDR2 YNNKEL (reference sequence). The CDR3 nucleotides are TGTGCCAGCAGCCTAGGGACAGGGGAATATGGCTACACCTTC. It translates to CASSLGTGEYGYTF.

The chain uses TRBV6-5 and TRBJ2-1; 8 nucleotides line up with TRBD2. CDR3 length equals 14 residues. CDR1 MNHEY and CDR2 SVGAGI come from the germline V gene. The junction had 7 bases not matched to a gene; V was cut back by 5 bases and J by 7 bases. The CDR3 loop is CASSRAGDRNEQFF. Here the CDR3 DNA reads TGTGCCAGCAGTAGAGCGGGAGACAGAAATGAGCAGTTCTTC.